This T cell receptor (beta chain) was identified in a study of blood T cell repertoires in COVID-19 (dated by TCRdb to 2020 to 2022). The study in broad terms: The collaborator samples originated in the United States, Italy and Spain and spanned the acute and convalescent phases of COVID-19. The prospective study material was composed of cDNA or gDNA derived from T cells, B-cell-depleted T cells, or PBMCs. The dataset comprised deeply sampled blood TCRbeta repertoires from subjects exposed to, actively infected with, or recovered from COVID-19. A freely available public database, intended as a resource for researchers studying the immune response to SARS-CoV-2, is where the repertoires were released. The samples were drawn from two sources: the first 160 participants of the ongoing ImmuneRACE study, and some 1,300 subjects contributed by 6 global collaborators. Sample metadata almost always included a de-identified subject ID, COVID-19 status, age in years and sex. Where HLA class I and class II types were available, the types were taken from metadata supplied by the sample provider, not from assay-based typing. What the research found in general, with its limitations: How much clinical and demographic metadata was included differed by source and by participant, and the metadata was provided uncurated.

As to this clone: Its antigen is currently not known. No much larger clone exists at a distance of one base, and base qualities are not known.

Taken from the germline V gene, the CDR1 and CDR2 loops are SGHRS and YFSETQ. From V the trimming removes 0 bases and from J it removes 2 bases, while the gene matches leave 4 bases of the junction unaccounted for. The CDR3 measures 16 amino acids from cysteine to phenylalanine. Only the CDR3 DNA is retained, 48 bases long and in frame from the first base. Collaborating institutions collected whole blood in K2EDTA tubes following their own protocols. For TCRbeta analysis, collaborators shipped samples in one of three forms: frozen whole blood, isolated PBMCs, or DNA extracted from either of those sample types. The immunoSEQ Assay, a bias-controlled multiplex PCR, was used to amplify TCRbeta CDR3 regions from genomic DNA. The original methods were these. Nucleated cell counts per sample were estimated from amplification of reference gene primers within the assay. To quantify the absolute abundance of each unique TCRbeta CDR3 rearrangement, sequence reads were collapsed and filtered. For each sample, productive Simpson clonality was calculated as the square root of Simpson's diversity index over productive rearrangements. TCRdb provides this immuneACCESS table in a form limited to in-frame rearrangements. Some clones are lacking; in checked studies, under half of them reflect an unresolved V gene, and why the rest are absent is not known. Clone size and V and J calls were adopted from that table, with D and trimming inferred from the DNA. In all, the sample holds 90,000 to 150,000 clones, and about four fifths of those were seen once. The ten biggest clones cover 10% of the sample.

This TCR was recovered from a human donor in a cohort sampled during active COVID-19. Specimen: peripheral blood. The chain was built from TRBV5-1 and TRBJ2-2, and TRBD1 aligns with 7 junction nucleotides. The CDR3 protein sequence reads: CASSLGDRANTGELFF. The base sequence is TGCGCCAGCAGCTTGGGCGACAGGGCAAACACCGGGGAGCTGTTTTTT.